The 8 T cell receptor beta chains below come from one sample, sequenced in a study of blood T cell repertoires in COVID-19. Sequenced by immunoSEQ multiplex PCR; TCRdb stores in-frame clones only, minus some. This sample has about 320,000 clones, with around 85% found just once. The sample was peripheral blood. The receptors were gathered from a human donor in a cohort sampled during active COVID-19.

The V gene is TRBV6-5, the J gene TRBJ1-1; perhaps TRBD1 as D (6 bases). V dropped 6 bases and J dropped 10 bases, with 18 bases sitting between them. This CDR3 spans 13 amino acids. Germline CDR1 is MNHEY and CDR2 is SVGAGI. CDR3: CASSKTGKVGAFF. As DNA, the CDR3 is TGTGCCAGCAGCAAGACAGGAAAGGTTGGAGCTTTCTTT.

The chain links TRBV4-1 to TRBJ1-1; D is undetermined. The CDR3 contains 12 residues. Germline values: CDR1 MGHRA, CDR2 YSYEKL. Trimming removed 3 bases at V and 5 bases at J, with 7 bases between. CDR3 protein: CASSHGKTEAFF. CDR3 DNA: TGCGCCAGCAGCCACGGGAAGACTGAAGCTTTCTTT.

The genes are TRBV7-2 and TRBJ2-6; maybe TRBD2 (6 bases). CDR3 length: 16 amino acids. V shed 0 bases and J shed 0 bases, with 6 bases lying between them. Germline V gene lookup returns CDR1 SGHTA and CDR2 FQGNSA. CDR3 amino acids: CASSLAGGSGANVLTF. Here the CDR3 DNA reads TGTGCCAGCAGCTTAGCGGGGGGCTCTGGGGCCAACGTCCTGACTTTC.

V is TRBV2 and J is TRBJ2-7; 9 nucleotides align to TRBD1. The trim removed 0 bases at V and 6 bases at J, leaving 9 bases unmatched. Germline values: CDR1 SNHLY, CDR2 FYNNEI. The CDR3 spans 16 residues. The CDR3 spells CASSEAYLSTGGEQYF. The CDR3 DNA reads TGTGCCAGCAGTGAAGCGTACTTATCGACAGGGGGCGAGCAGTACTTC.

With respect to this clone: The same CDR3 arises from other DNA sequences in this sample as well. The rearrangement joins TRBV6-5 to TRBJ2-7, with TRBD2 matching 12 bases. V lost 6 bases and J lost 1; bases outside the gene matches: 4. CDR1 and CDR2 from the germline V gene are MNHEY and SVGAGI. This CDR3 contains 15 residues. CDR3 bases: TGTGCCAGCAGCACTAGCGGGGGGTCTTCCTACGAGCAGTACTTC. Protein product: CASSTSGGSSYEQYF.

The CDR3 DNA reads TGTGCCAGCAGTATTACTACAGGGTACGGCACTGAAGCTTTCTTT. It codes for CASSITTGYGTEAFF. The chain uses TRBV6-5 and TRBJ1-1; D perhaps matches TRBD1 (6 bases). This CDR3 contains 15 residues. Germline V gene data show CDR1 as MNHEY and CDR2 as SVGAGI. The germline V and J ends were trimmed by 5 bases and 4 bases, with 17 bases remaining between them.

The rearrangement uses TRBV30 and TRBJ1-6; D is undetermined. CDR1 GTSNPN and CDR2 SVGIG come from the germline V gene (reference sequence). V lost 5 bases, J lost 3 bases, and 17 bases lay in between. The CDR3 contains 16 residues. For the CDR3, the DNA is TGTGCCTGGTTGGGGAGAAACTTCTACTATAATTCACCCCTCCACTTT. Protein: CAWLGRNFYYNSPLHF.

The J gene is TRBJ1-6, the V gene TRBV7-8, with unresolved D. The CDR3 covers 12 residues. Per the germline V gene, CDR1 is SGHVS and CDR2 is FQNEAQ. V lost 0 bases, J lost 8 bases, and 2 bases lay in between. This CDR3 is CASSLAYSPLHF. For the CDR3, the DNA is TGTGCCAGCAGCTTAGCCTATTCACCCCTCCACTTT.